What follows is one T cell receptor beta chain and its context. Its matching antigen is unknown. Quantitative 5'-RACE with molecular barcodes generated TCR beta libraries. TCRdb processed the 5' RACE reads anew with MiXCR; each CDR3 protein has one entry. The data show 150,000 to 200,000 distinct CDR3 sequences, with about 16% seen just once and under 9% held by the top ten. The data were taken from a study of CD8 T cells in ankylosing spondylitis. Study results and caveats: Prior work had noted some motif variants in reactive arthritis blood and synovial fluid. Typical of ankylosing spondylitis blood, it appeared, was a TCR beta motif of several highly homologous variants. Researchers report that disease-linked clones proved CD8+ and relatively rare in peripheral blood.

The sequenced material came from blood, either unsorted or a sorted T cell fraction (not recorded which). The TCR comes from a male donor with ankylosing spondylitis or in good health (not recorded which).

CDR3 loop: CSVAGRGKQYF. DNA for the CDR3: TGCAGCGTTGCAGGCAGGGGTAAGCAGTACTTC. The chain employs TRBV29-1 and TRBJ2-7; D perhaps matches TRBD1 (6 bases). V lost 4 bases to trimming and J lost 8 bases, with 12 bases between them. Germline CDR1 is SQVTM and CDR2 is ANQGSEA. The CDR3 is 11 amino acids.